This T cell receptor (beta chain) was retrieved from a study of identical twins. Study findings and constraints: Invariant populations such as MAIT and iNKT cells could partly muddle zero-insertion analyses.

In the case of this clonotype: Its specificity is unknown.

The CDR3 spans 13 residues. V was cut by 8 bases and J by 3 bases, with 13 bases left in between. Germline V gene lookup returns CDR1 SGHTA and CDR2 FQGNSA. TCRdb reprocessed the 5' RACE reads with MiXCR, giving one entry per CDR3 protein. The sample shows a few hundred thousand distinct CDR3 sequences, nearly 10% of them seen only once. These data were likewise used in another study, on yellow fever vaccine responses in identical twins.

This chain joins TRBV7-2 and TRBJ1-1; D ambiguous. The specimen was PBMCs. This clonotype originated in a woman in her late teens or twenties in good health. CDR3 region: CASPMPGYTEAFF. In DNA form, the CDR3 reads TGTGCCAGCCCGATGCCAGGCTACACTGAAGCTTTCTTT. The full variable domain, completed using reference TRBV7-2 and TRBJ1-1, is GAGVSQSPSNKVTEKGKDVELRCDPISGHTALYWYRQSLGQGLEFLIYFQGNSAPDKSGLPSDRFSAERTGGSVSTLTIQRTQQEDSAVYLCASPMPGYTEAFFGQGTRLTVV.